The next 17 T cell receptor beta chains were all read from a single sample in a study of blood T cell repertoires in COVID-19. Libraries were prepared by immunoSEQ multiplex PCR; TCRdb keeps only in-frame clonotypes and omits some of them. The data hold approximately 250,000 clones, with approximately 89% observed a single time. What was sequenced was peripheral blood. All receptors derive from a man aged 35-49 years with active or convalescent COVID-19.

The gene calls are TRBV19 and TRBJ2-7, with TRBD1 matching 9 bases. The CDR3 is 14 amino acids. From germline, CDR1 is LNHDA and CDR2 SQIVND (reference sequence). The junction had 8 bases not matched to a gene; V was cut back by 7 bases and J by 4 bases. The CDR3 coding sequence is TGTGCCAGTAATAGCGACAGGGGGGAATACGAGCAGTACTTC. Translating gives CASNSDRGEYEQYF.

The gene calls are TRBV5-6 and TRBJ1-5; D uncertain. Trimming pared 1 base from V and 4 bases from J, leaving 3 bases between. The germline CDR1 and CDR2 sequences are SGHDT and YYEEEE. The CDR3 is made up of 12 amino acids. The CDR3, as DNA: TGTGCCAGCAGCTTGTATAATCAGCCCCAGCATTTT. It translates to CASSLYNQPQHF.

This chain uses TRBV6-5 with TRBJ1-2; no firm D call. Per germline, CDR1 MNHEY and CDR2 SVGAGI. V was shortened by 6 bases and J by 2 bases, with 16 bases between the two germline ends. There are 15 residues in the CDR3. DNA for the CDR3: TGTGCCAGCAGCCGTCTCGGGGATCTGAACTATGGCTACACCTTC. Protein sequence: CASSRLGDLNYGYTF.

DNA for the CDR3: TGTGCCACCAGCAGAGACGGGAGGGGAGGGAGACTCTACAATGAGCAGTTCTTC. Protein: CATSRDGRGGRLYNEQFF. The rearrangement joins TRBV15 to TRBJ2-1, with TRBD2 matching over 8 bases. The CDR3 consists of 18 residues. V dropped 0 bases and J dropped 3; count of bases not matched to a gene: 10. Germline CDR1 is LNHNV and CDR2 is YYDKDF (reference sequence). The whole variable domain, filled in from reference TRBV15 and TRBJ2-1, reads DAMVIQNPRYQVTQFGKPVTLSCSQTLNHNVMYWYQQKSSQAPKLLFHYYDKDFNNEADTPDNFQSRRPNTSFCFLDIRSPGLGDTAMYLCATSRDGRGGRLYNEQFFGPGTRLTVL.

This sequence joins TRBV30 and TRBJ1-5; D may be TRBD1 (5 bases). Looked up from germline, CDR1 is GTSNPN and CDR2 is SVGIG (reference sequence). The V end lost 0 bases, the J end lost 6 bases, and 12 bases lay between the germline ends. The CDR3 runs 14 residues. The CDR3 region is CAWSVPRVAQPQHF. The CDR3 region has the DNA TGTGCCTGGAGTGTACCCAGGGTTGCTCAGCCCCAGCATTTT.

CDR3 protein: CASTRDRGSEAFF. In nucleotides, the CDR3 is TGTGCCAGCACTCGGGACAGGGGATCTGAAGCTTTCTTT. The chain uses TRBV2 and TRBJ1-1; 10 bases map to TRBD1. With V trimmed by 7 bases and J by 6 bases, 5 bases remained unmatched. This CDR3 contains 13 residues. CDR1 is SNHLY, CDR2 FYNNEI, per germline.

This clone showed up just once. The chain employs TRBV19 and TRBJ2-7; 10 nucleotides agree with TRBD1. With V trimmed by 0 bases and J by 7 bases, 6 bases remained unmatched. Germline CDR1 and CDR2: LNHDA and SQIVND (reference sequence). This CDR3 is 15 amino acids long. CDR3 in DNA: TGTGCCAGTAGTATAGAAGGGACAGGGGTAAGAGAGCAGTACTTC. As protein: CASSIEGTGVREQYF. The whole variable domain, filled in from reference TRBV19 and TRBJ2-7, reads DGGITQSPKYLFRKEGQNVTLSCEQNLNHDAMYWYRQDPGQGLRLIYYSQIVNDFQKGDIAEGYSVSREKKESFPLTVTSAQKNPTAFYLCASSIEGTGVREQYFGPGTRLTVT.

The V call is TRBV23-1, the J call TRBJ1-2; D remains unclear. TRBV23-1 is placed among ORFs of uncertain function. CDR3 size: 15 residues. The germline V and J ends were trimmed by 1 base and 4 bases, with 13 bases remaining between them. The CDR3 DNA is TGCGCCAGCAGTCAATGGAGCTCGGTTATCTATGGCTACACCTTC. Amino acids: CASSQWSSVIYGYTF.

This chain uses TRBV29-1 with TRBJ1-1, with 7 positions matching TRBD1. CDR1 is SQVTM and CDR2 is ANQGSEA in the germline V gene. The CDR3 is made up of 13 amino acids. Trimming at V came to 7 bases and at J to 3 bases, leaving 8 bases not matched to a gene. Here the CDR3 DNA reads TGCAGCGCTATGAGGGGGCCTGACACTGAAGCTTTCTTT. Translated: CSAMRGPDTEAFF. Variable domain in full (rest from reference TRBV29-1 and TRBJ1-1): SAVISQKPSRDICQRGTSLTIQCQVDSQVTMMFWYRQQPGQSLTLIATANQGSEATYESGFVIDKFPISRPNLTFSTLTVSNMSPEDSSIYLCSAMRGPDTEAFFGQGTRLTVV.

The table lists this clone with a count of one. The chain joins TRBV10-3 to TRBJ1-6; 7 nucleotides match TRBD1. The CDR3 is 16 residues long. The J segment lost 0 bases and the V segment lost 11 bases, leaving 10 bases of the junction unmatched. Germline CDR1 and CDR2: ENHRY and SYGVKD. Here the CDR3 DNA reads TGTGCCGTCCCGGGACAGAAGAGCTCCTATAATTCACCCCTCCACTTT. Protein sequence: CAVPGQKSSYNSPLHF.

The rearrangement joins TRBV20-1 to TRBJ1-6; D might be TRBD1 (5 bases). The V end lost 3 bases, the J end lost 7 bases, and 13 bases lay between the germline ends. The CDR3 runs to 14 residues. Germline CDR1 and CDR2: DFQATT and SNEGSKA (reference sequence). CDR3 region: CSASRQGDNSPLHF. The CDR3 region has the DNA TGCAGTGCTAGTCGGCAGGGTGACAATTCACCCCTCCACTTT.

The chain links TRBV4-1 to TRBJ2-1, with 10 bases aligning to TRBD1. Germline CDR1 is MGHRA and CDR2 is YSYEKL. V dropped 4 bases and J dropped 8; count of bases not matched to a gene: 8. The CDR3 is 15 amino acids. CDR3 sequence (DNA): TGCGCCAGCAGCCGCCGGACAGGGGGAGGGGATGAGCAGTTCTTC. This codes for CASSRRTGGGDEQFF.

Points on this clone: The junction differs from germline at one of its ends, possibly a read error. The rearrangement links TRBV7-9 to TRBJ2-6; 12 positions agree with TRBD1. The germline V gene has CDR1 SEHNR and CDR2 FQNEAQ (reference sequence). The CDR3 contains 14 residues. CDR3 nucleotide sequence: TGTGCCAGCAGCTTGGGACAGGGGGCTAACGTCCTGACTTTC. Protein product: CASSLGQGANVLTF.

This clone was detected a few times. The rearrangement links TRBV24-1 to TRBJ2-2; a possible D gene is TRBD2 (6 bases). Between the trimmed V and J ends, which lost 2 bases and 6 bases, there was a span of 18 bases. CDR1 and CDR2 (germline): KGHDR, SFDVKD. This CDR3 is 17 amino acids long. CDR3 sequence reads: CATSDSDSQGGAGELFF. DNA of the CDR3: TGTGCCACCAGTGATTCCGACTCCCAAGGCGGGGCCGGGGAGCTGTTTTTT.

The chain carries TRBV28 and TRBJ2-7; unclear D gene. Trimming shortened V by 5 bases and J by 1 base, and 9 bases separated the two germline ends. The CDR3 has 13 residues. Germline-derived CDR1 and CDR2 are MDHEN and SYDVKM. The CDR3: CASSLHKSYEQYF. DNA for the CDR3: TGTGCCAGCAGTCTTCACAAGTCCTACGAGCAGTACTTC.

The chain joins TRBV29-1 to TRBJ2-7; 7 nucleotides match TRBD2. This CDR3 has 13 amino acids. Germline V gene data show CDR1 as SQVTM and CDR2 as ANQGSEA. V lost 4 bases and J lost 5; bases outside the gene matches: 8. The CDR3, as DNA: TGCAGCGTTGTTGGGACTAATGCAAACGAGCAGTACTTC. It is translated as CSVVGTNANEQYF.

V gene TRBV5-1 combines with J gene TRBJ2-7; 7 bases align to TRBD2. Unmatched junction bases numbered 10, after V lost 0 bases and J lost 4 bases. The CDR3 is made up of 16 amino acids. CDR1 and CDR2 (germline): SGHRS, YFSETQ. CDR3 in DNA: TGCGCCAGCAGCTTGGTCGCGCGGGGGACCGGATACGAGCAGTACTTC. Translated: CASSLVARGTGYEQYF.